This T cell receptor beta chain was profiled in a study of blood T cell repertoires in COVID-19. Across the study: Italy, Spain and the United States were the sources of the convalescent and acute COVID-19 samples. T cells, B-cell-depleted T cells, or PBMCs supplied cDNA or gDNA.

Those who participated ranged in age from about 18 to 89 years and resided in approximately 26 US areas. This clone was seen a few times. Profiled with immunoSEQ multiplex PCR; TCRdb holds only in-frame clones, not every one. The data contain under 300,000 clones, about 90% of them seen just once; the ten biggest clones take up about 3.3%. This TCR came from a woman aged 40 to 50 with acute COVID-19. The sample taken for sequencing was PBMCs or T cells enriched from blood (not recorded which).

CDR3 amino acids: CASSLTPSGRANEQFF. In DNA form, the CDR3 reads TGCGCCAGCAGCTTAACCCCTAGCGGGAGGGCCAATGAGCAGTTCTTC. This chain links TRBV5-1 with TRBJ2-1, with TRBD2 identical over 12 bases. J was trimmed by 6 bases and V by 2 bases; bases with no gene match: 6. The CDR3 runs to 16 residues. In germline, CDR1 is SGHRS, CDR2 YFSETQ.